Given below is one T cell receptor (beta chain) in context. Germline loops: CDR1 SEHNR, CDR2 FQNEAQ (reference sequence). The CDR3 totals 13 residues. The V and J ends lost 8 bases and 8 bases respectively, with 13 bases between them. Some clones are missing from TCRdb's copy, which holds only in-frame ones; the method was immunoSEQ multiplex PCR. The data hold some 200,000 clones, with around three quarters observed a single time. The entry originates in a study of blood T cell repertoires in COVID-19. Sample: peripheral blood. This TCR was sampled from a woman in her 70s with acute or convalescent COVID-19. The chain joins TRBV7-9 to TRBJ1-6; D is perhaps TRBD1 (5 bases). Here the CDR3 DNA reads TGTGCCAGCTCGGGGGAAGTTGATTCACCCCTCCACTTT. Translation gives CASSGEVDSPLHF.